The T cell receptor (beta chain) under discussion was sequenced for a study of response to subunit inactivated influenza vaccine. Study-wide findings and caveats: Authors suggested few new T cells are recruited by each seasonal influenza vaccination.

Germline V lookup: CDR1 SQVTM, CDR2 ANQGSEA. The CDR3 consists of 15 residues. With V trimmed by 4 bases and J by 4 bases, 5 bases remained unmatched. TCRdb used MiXCR to reprocess the RT-PCR reads, holding one entry per CDR3 protein. The repertoire holds almost 250,000 distinct CDR3 sequences, about 12% seen once, with approximately 8.3% in the top ten. With respect to this clonotype: Antigen: not known.

The TCR originated in a man aged 50 or older who received an inactivated influenza vaccine. Sequenced material: non-naive T cells sorted from PBMCs, taken 14 to 15 days before vaccination. The V call is TRBV29-1, the J call TRBJ2-2, with TRBD2 matching over 11 bases. The CDR3 loop reads CSVATGLAVTGELFF. For the CDR3, the DNA is TGCAGCGTTGCCACGGGACTAGCGGTCACCGGGGAGCTGTTTTTT.